Below are 25 T cell receptor beta chains sequenced from a single sample in a study of T cells in Graves' hyperthyroidism and ophthalmopathy. From RNA transcripts, TCR beta CDR3 regions were amplified. The HTBI primer set served for first-round RT-PCR of the TCR CDR3. TCRdb redid the calling of the multiplex PCR reads with MiXCR, one entry per CDR3 protein. Seen here are 700,000 or so distinct CDR3 sequences, about 14% observed once, and the top ten hold approximately 12%. Source material: blood. These receptors all stem from a woman in her forties or fifties with Graves' ophthalmopathy.

This clonotype came up a few times. The gene calls are TRBV6-2 or TRBV6-3 and TRBJ2-6; 8 bases match TRBD1. With V trimmed by 5 bases and J by 0 bases, 15 bases remained unmatched. Germline V gene lookup returns CDR1 MNHEY and CDR2 SVGEGT. This CDR3 region has 20 residues. The DNA for the CDR3 is TGTGCCAGCAGTCCCAACCAAAAGACAGGGGCCCTCTCTGGGGCCAACGTCCTGACTTTC. Its translation is CASSPNQKTGALSGANVLTF.

In its sample, this clonotype was seen many times. V usage is TRBV7-3 and J usage is TRBJ2-1; 10 bases map to TRBD1. Germline V gene lookup returns CDR1 SGHTA and CDR2 FQGTGA. V lost 4 bases, J lost 5 bases, and 2 bases stayed unmatched. There are 14 residues in the CDR3. CDR3 amino acids: CASSSGQGDNEQFF. The CDR3 region has the DNA TGTGCCAGCAGCTCCGGACAGGGGGACAATGAGCAGTTCTTC.

This clonotype was recorded many times. The gene calls are TRBV28 and TRBJ2-1, with TRBD2 matching 8 bases. Germline CDR1 reads MDHEN; CDR2 reads SYDVKM. After removal of 6 bases from V and 0 bases from J, the junction contained 16 bases not matched to a gene. There are 19 residues in the CDR3. The CDR3 coding sequence is TGTGCCAGCAGGTACGAAACCTTACCGGGACTAGGCTCCTACAATGAGCAGTTCTTC. Translation gives CASRYETLPGLGSYNEQFF.

Ten or more counts support this clonotype. V and J are TRBV20-1 and TRBJ2-5; D is perhaps TRBD1 (5 bases). The CDR3 length is 15 residues. Germline lookup yields CDR1 DFQATT and CDR2 SNEGSKA (reference sequence). Trimming cost V 0 bases and J 7 bases, with 18 bases left between them. The CDR3 nucleotides are TGCAGTGCTAGAGATGGGTCGGACACTCGGCTGACCCAGTACTTC. Translating it yields CSARDGSDTRLTQYF.

The sample holds many counts of this clonotype. This sequence joins TRBV7-2 and TRBJ1-5; D is undetermined. There are 15 residues in the CDR3. Between the trimmed V and J ends, which lost 1 base and 5 bases, there was a span of 12 bases. Germline V lookup: CDR1 SGHTA, CDR2 FQGNSA. This chain's CDR3 is CASSLEISKDQPQHF. In DNA form, the CDR3 reads TGTGCCAGCAGCTTAGAGATCAGTAAGGATCAGCCCCAGCATTTT.

This clonotype was detected many times. This chain uses TRBV3-1 with TRBJ2-7, with 8 bases matching TRBD2. Trimming removed 3 bases from V and 6 bases from J; junction bases left unmatched: 7. Germline V gene lookup returns CDR1 LGHDT and CDR2 YNNKEL (reference sequence). The CDR3 extends over 14 amino acids. For the CDR3, the DNA is TGTGCCAGCAGCCACAAAGGACTAGCTGGCGAGCAGTACTTC. This codes for CASSHKGLAGEQYF.

V and J are TRBV5-1 and TRBJ2-7, with 10 bases matching TRBD2. Germline loops: CDR1 SGHRS, CDR2 YFSETQ. The CDR3 consists of 15 residues. V shed 2 bases and J 5 bases; nucleotides not matched to a gene: 7. DNA of the CDR3: TGCGCCAGCAGCTTTGGAGCGGGAGGGGACCACGAGCAGTACTTC. Translating it yields CASSFGAGGDHEQYF.

This clonotype was found a few times. This chain links TRBV7-8 with TRBJ2-7; D assignment may be TRBD1 or TRBD2 (5 bases each). CDR3 length: 14 amino acids. The germline gives CDR1 SGHVS, CDR2 FQNEAQ. The ends were cut back, 7 bases at V and 2 bases at J, with 15 bases in the middle. The CDR3 region is CASTRTLETYEQYF. The CDR3 DNA follows: TGTGCCAGCACACGGACACTAGAGACCTACGAGCAGTACTTC.

This clonotype turned up a few times. The chain uses TRBV20-1 and TRBJ1-5; 7 bases line up with TRBD1. Germline-derived CDR1 and CDR2 are DFQATT and SNEGSKA (reference sequence). The CDR3 consists of 16 residues. After removal of 3 bases from V and 6 bases from J, the junction contained 14 bases not matched to a gene. In DNA form, the CDR3 reads TGCAGTGCTAGCCAGACAGGGTCCCTTTCCTCTCAGCCCCAGCATTTT. Its translation: CSASQTGSLSSQPQHF.

This chain uses TRBV6-1 with TRBJ1-6; 7 bases are shared with TRBD1. This CDR3 is 15 amino acids long. The ends lost 5 bases at V and 9 bases at J; junction bases unmatched: 10. Germline CDR1 reads MNHNS; CDR2 reads SASEGT. The CDR3 DNA is TGTGCCAGCAGTCCTCCGGGACAGAGGATTTCACCCCTCCACTTT. Encoded protein: CASSPPGQRISPLHF.

This clonotype was observed a handful of times. This chain uses TRBV9 with TRBJ1-1, with 8 bases aligning to TRBD1. V was pared by 3 bases and J by 5 bases, with 6 bases of the junction left unmatched. This CDR3 region has 14 residues. Germline V gives CDR1 SGDLS, CDR2 YYNGEE. The DNA of the CDR3 is TGTGCCAGCAGCGCTGGGACAGGTGAGACTGAAGCTTTCTTT. It yields the protein CASSAGTGETEAFF.

This clonotype showed up many times. This chain links TRBV28 with TRBJ1-2, with TRBD1 identical over 7 bases. Germline V lookup: CDR1 MDHEN, CDR2 SYDVKM. This CDR3 has 15 residues. V lost 0 bases to trimming and J lost 1 base; unmatched junction nucleotides: 2. This CDR3 is CASSLWDRSNYGYTF. CDR3 DNA sequence: TGTGCCAGCAGTTTATGGGACAGGAGTAACTATGGCTACACCTTC.

At least ten counts were recorded for this clonotype. The chain employs TRBV3-1 and TRBJ2-5; 13 bases are a match to TRBD2. The V gene end was trimmed by 10 bases and the J gene end by 5 bases; junction bases not matched to a gene: 4. Germline CDR1 reads LGHDT; CDR2 reads YNNKEL (reference sequence). This CDR3 contains 13 residues. CDR3 amino acids: CATTSGRMETQYF. The CDR3 DNA is TGTGCCACGACTAGCGGGAGGATGGAGACCCAGTACTTC.

This clonotype was observed many times. The chain links TRBV5-5 to TRBJ1-1, with 9 bases fitting TRBD1. J gave up 5 bases and V 3 bases, and 8 bases lay outside the gene matches. The germline V gene encodes CDR1 SGHKS and CDR2 YYEKEE (reference sequence). The CDR3 is 15 residues long. The CDR3 bases are TGTGCCAGCAGCTCTCTGGACAGGGGCCGGACTGAAGCTTTCTTT. This gives the protein CASSSLDRGRTEAFF.

Ten or more counts support this clonotype. This sequence joins TRBV7-2 and TRBJ2-7; 10 bases fit TRBD2. V lost 0 bases to trimming and J lost 2 bases; unmatched junction nucleotides: 1. The CDR3 runs to 15 residues. The germline CDR1 and CDR2 sequences are SGHTA and FQGNSA. CDR3 coding DNA: TGTGCCAGCAGCTTAGCTAGCGGGAGGACCTACGAGCAGTACTTC. Amino acids: CASSLASGRTYEQYF.

The chain couples TRBV18 to TRBJ1-3; D is ambiguous. This CDR3 region has 16 residues. In germline, CDR1 is KGHSH, CDR2 LQKENI. V dropped 0 bases and J dropped 0 bases, with 9 bases sitting between them. Here the CDR3 reads CASSPPEFGSGNTIYF. CDR3 bases: TGTGCCAGCTCACCACCGGAGTTTGGCTCTGGAAACACCATATATTTT.

This clonotype was seen many times. The J gene is TRBJ2-3, the V gene TRBV28; 9 bases align to TRBD2. The germline V gene encodes CDR1 MDHEN and CDR2 SYDVKM. This CDR3 comprises 16 residues. The ends lost 3 bases at V and 4 bases at J; junction bases unmatched: 8. The CDR3 spells CASSFLAGFSADTQYF. In nucleotides, the CDR3 is TGTGCCAGCAGTTTTCTAGCGGGATTTTCAGCAGATACGCAGTATTTT.

Remarks on this clonotype: A junction boundary mismatches the germline segment, possibly from a read error. The chain is built from TRBV11-1 and TRBJ1-2; D perhaps matches TRBD1 (6 bases). The CDR3 spans 14 residues. CDR1 SGHAT and CDR2 FQDESV come from the germline V gene (reference sequence). Here the CDR3 DNA reads TGTGCCAGCAGTTCCCCGGGACAAAACTATAGCTACACCTTC. Its translation: CASSSPGQNYSYTF.

This clonotype occurred many times. The rearrangement links TRBV20-1 to TRBJ2-5; 12 nucleotides line up with TRBD2. CDR3 length: 15 amino acids. Trimming took 3 bases from V and 7 from J; bases not matched to a gene: 9. Germline assignment: CDR1 DFQATT and CDR2 SNEGSKA (reference sequence). Written as DNA, the CDR3 is TGCAGTGCTAGGAGCCGGGAGACTAGCGGGGGGACCCAGTACTTC. Translation: CSARSRETSGGTQYF.

DNA of the CDR3: TGCAGTGCTAGAGCTGTGGGACAGGACCTCCTGAGGTTATGGGACGAGCAGTACTTC. Protein sequence: CSARAVGQDLLRLWDEQYF. The chain combines TRBV20-1 with TRBJ2-7, with TRBD1 matching over 8 bases. CDR1 is DFQATT and CDR2 is SNEGSKA in the germline V gene (reference sequence). V dropped 1 base and J dropped 5; count of bases not matched to a gene: 22. The CDR3 totals 19 residues.

This clonotype was seen repeatedly, ten times or more. The chain is built from TRBV12-3 or TRBV12-4 and TRBJ2-3; no reliable D call. CDR3 length: 14 amino acids. V was clipped by 7 bases and J by 3 bases, with 14 bases between them. CDR3 sequence: CASTPRGGTDTQYF. CDR3 bases: TGTGCCAGCACCCCCCGCGGCGGAACAGATACGCAGTATTTT.

This clonotype was observed at least ten times. The CDR3 region has the DNA TGTGCCAGCACCCCAGGTTACAATCAGCCCCAGCATTTT. Protein product: CASTPGYNQPQHF. The chain combines TRBV27 with TRBJ1-5, with D unclear. With 7 bases removed from V and 3 bases from J, the gap between germline ends came to 10 bases. The length of the CDR3 is 13 residues. The germline V gene encodes CDR1 MNHEY and CDR2 SMNVEV (reference sequence).

This clonotype has a handful of counts. This rearrangement joins TRBV3-1 to TRBJ1-3; no firm D call. In germline, CDR1 is LGHDT, CDR2 YNNKEL (reference sequence). The germline V and J ends were trimmed by 4 bases and 2 bases, with 3 bases remaining between them. The CDR3 is made up of 12 amino acids. CDR3 in DNA: TGTGCCAGCAGCCGGCCTGGAAACACCATATATTTT. Translating it yields CASSRPGNTIYF.

This clonotype has at least ten counts. The V and J genes are TRBV5-1 and TRBJ2-7; 9 bases map to TRBD1. The germline V gene has CDR1 SGHRS and CDR2 YFSETQ. Unmatched junction bases numbered 6, after V lost 4 bases and J lost 1 base. This CDR3 has 15 amino acids. DNA for the CDR3: TGCGCCAGCAGCGGTGGACAGGGGTTATCCTACGAGCAGTACTTC. Residues: CASSGGQGLSYEQYF.

This clonotype was seen ten or more times. V usage is TRBV15 and J usage is TRBJ2-7, with 7 bases lining up with TRBD2. The germline CDR1 and CDR2 sequences are LNHNV and YYDKDF (reference sequence). The CDR3 length is 13 residues. V was clipped by 8 bases and J by 1 base; unmatched bases: 5. The CDR3 reads CATAGDHSYEQYF. The CDR3 nucleotides are TGTGCCACCGCGGGGGACCATTCCTACGAGCAGTACTTC. The variable domain in full, completed from reference TRBV15 and TRBJ2-7, reads DAMVIQNPRYQVTQFGKPVTLSCSQTLNHNVMYWYQQKSSQAPKLLFHYYDKDFNNEADTPDNFQSRRPNTSFCFLDIRSPGLGDTAMYLCATAGDHSYEQYFGPGTRLTVT.